This T cell receptor beta chain derives from a study of T and B cells in COVID-19 patients. Background on the study: Critical illness requiring mechanical ventilation or extracorporeal membrane oxygenation affected 12 of 20 active-infection patients. General study findings and limits: Patients with COVID-19 reportedly showed strongly skewed T cell receptor beta variable and joining gene usage. Blood from mildly ill patients while symptomatic, and early samples from severe cases, were scarce.

This clonotype is categorized as medium-sized (0.01 to 0.1%). Antigen: not known. The CDR3 is 14 residues long. Germline V gene lookup returns CDR1 KGHSH and CDR2 LQKENI. Trimming pared 6 bases from V and 3 bases from J, leaving 15 bases between. From blood, about 240-500 ng of genomic DNA served as TRB template. Multiplex PCR with BIOMED2 TRB-A/B primer pools amplified TRB rearrangements. Each CDR3 protein is one row after TCRdb ran MiXCR on the multiplex PCR reads. The data show approximately 4,000 distinct CDR3 sequences, less than 25% seen once. The sequence was collected from a human donor with active COVID-19. Sequences were obtained from blood. The V and J genes are TRBV18 and TRBJ2-7; weak D call: TRBD2 (6 bases). The CDR3 is CASSPTTRFYEQYF. CDR3 DNA sequence: TGTGCCAGCTCCCCCACGACTAGATTCTACGAGCAGTACTTC.